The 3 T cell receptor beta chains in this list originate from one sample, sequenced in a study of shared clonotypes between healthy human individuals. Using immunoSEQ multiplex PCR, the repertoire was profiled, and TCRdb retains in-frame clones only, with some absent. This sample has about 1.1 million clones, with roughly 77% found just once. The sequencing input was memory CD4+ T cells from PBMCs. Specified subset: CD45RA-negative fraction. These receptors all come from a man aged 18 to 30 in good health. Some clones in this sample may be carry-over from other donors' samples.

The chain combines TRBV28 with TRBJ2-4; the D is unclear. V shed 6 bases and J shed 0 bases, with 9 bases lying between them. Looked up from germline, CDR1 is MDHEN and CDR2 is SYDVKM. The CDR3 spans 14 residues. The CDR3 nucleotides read TGTGCCAGCAGCGGCAGCCGAGCCAAAAACATTCAGTACTTC. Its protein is CASSGSRAKNIQYF.

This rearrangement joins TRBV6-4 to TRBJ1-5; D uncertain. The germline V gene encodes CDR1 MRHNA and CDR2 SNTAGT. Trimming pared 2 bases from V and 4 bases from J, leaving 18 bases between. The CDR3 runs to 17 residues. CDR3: CASSDPGAGFWNQPQHF. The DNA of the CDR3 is TGTGCCAGCAGTGACCCTGGAGCCGGGTTTTGGAATCAGCCCCAGCATTTT.

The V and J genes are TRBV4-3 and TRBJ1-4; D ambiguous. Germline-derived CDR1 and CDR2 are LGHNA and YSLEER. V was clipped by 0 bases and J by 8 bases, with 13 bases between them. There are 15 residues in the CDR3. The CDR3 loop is CASSQEGGRREKLFF. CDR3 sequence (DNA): TGCGCCAGCAGCCAAGAGGGTGGACGGAGGGAAAAACTGTTTTTT.